These 32 T cell receptor beta chains originate from one sample sequenced in a study of blood T cell repertoires in COVID-19. Assay: immunoSEQ multiplex PCR; the TCRdb copy retains only in-frame clones and omits some. The repertoire includes roughly 250,000 clones, around 87% of them detected once, and roughly 6.3% sits in the top ten. Sequenced material: PBMCs or T cells enriched from blood (not recorded which). These receptors originate from a woman in her 30s with acute COVID-19.

This clone has just a few counts. The V and J genes are TRBV5-1 and TRBJ2-2; unclear D gene. V lost 7 bases and J lost 6, with 13 bases in between. The CDR3 contains 13 residues. Germline V gene lookup returns CDR1 SGHRS and CDR2 YFSETQ. The CDR3 here is CASRILDAGELFF. The DNA for the CDR3 is TGCGCCAGCCGGATCCTAGACGCCGGGGAGCTGTTTTTT. Variable domain in full (rest from reference TRBV5-1 and TRBJ2-2): KAGVTQTPRYLIKTRGQQVTLSCSPISGHRSVSWYQQTPGQGLQFLFEYFSETQRNKGNFPGRFSGRQFSNSRSEMNVSTLELGDSALYLCASRILDAGELFFGEGSRLTVL.

A word on this clone: Relative to the germline gene, one junction end is altered; a read error may explain this. This chain connects TRBV29-1 to TRBJ2-5; TRBD1 matches at 7 bases. Germline CDR1 is SQVTM and CDR2 is ANQGSEA. This CDR3 region has 13 residues. This chain's CDR3 is CSVEGTVQETQYF. In DNA, the CDR3 is TGCAGCGTCGAAGGGACAGTCCAAGAGACCCAGTACTTC.

The chain employs TRBV6-1 and TRBJ2-3; D is possibly TRBD2 (6 bases). Trimming took off 2 bases at V and 4 bases at J, with 19 bases between the two ends. The CDR3 is 17 residues long. CDR1 MNHNS and CDR2 SASEGT come from the germline V gene. Here the CDR3 DNA reads TGTGCCAGCAGTGAAACGCCTAGGGGACTTTTTCCAGATACGCAGTATTTT. It translates to CASSETPRGLFPDTQYF.

This sequence joins TRBV7-9 and TRBJ1-1, with a weak D call TRBD1 (6 bases). The CDR3 sequence is 14 residues long. Germline CDR1 reads SEHNR; CDR2 reads FQNEAQ (reference sequence). V lost 2 bases and J lost 4, with 11 bases in between. CDR3 sequence reads: CASSLSGDGTEAFF. Written as DNA, the CDR3 is TGTGCCAGCAGCTTATCAGGGGATGGCACTGAAGCTTTCTTT.

The rearrangement links TRBV11-2 to TRBJ1-1, with D hard to call. This CDR3 region has 14 residues. V gave up 2 bases and J gave up 4 bases, with 11 bases separating them. Germline CDR1 is SGHAT and CDR2 is FQNNGV. The CDR3 region has the DNA TGTGCCAGCAGCTTATTATCCCTAACCACTGAAGCTTTCTTT. Translation: CASSLLSLTTEAFF.

This clone was seen just once. The chain couples TRBV7-2 to TRBJ1-6, with 7 bases identical to TRBD1. The CDR3 sequence is 15 residues long. V was pared by 1 base and J by 7 bases, with 4 bases of the junction left unmatched. CDR1 is SGHTA and CDR2 is FQGNSA in the germline V gene. CDR3 protein: CASSLGQGANSPLHF. CDR3 DNA sequence: TGTGCCAGCAGCTTAGGACAGGGAGCGAATTCACCCCTCCACTTT.

The J gene is TRBJ1-2, the V gene TRBV7-2, with 7 bases identical to TRBD1. CDR3 length: 14 residues. Germline values: CDR1 SGHTA, CDR2 FQGNSA. V lost 6 bases and J lost 2; bases outside the gene matches: 6. CDR3 nucleotide sequence: TGTGCCAGCAGTATGGGACAGTTCAACTATGGCTACACCTTC. Encoded protein: CASSMGQFNYGYTF.

The CDR3 bases are TGTGCCAGCAGTCCCTACCTGGGAGGGGAAGAGACCCAGTACTTC. It translates to CASSPYLGGEETQYF. V is TRBV27 and J is TRBJ2-5; TRBD2 agrees at 7 bases. V dropped 5 bases and J dropped 3; count of bases not matched to a gene: 9. Germline loops: CDR1 MNHEY, CDR2 SMNVEV (reference sequence). This CDR3 region has 15 residues.

The chain combines TRBV5-4 with TRBJ2-5; TRBD2 might be the D (6 bases). The V gene lost 0 bases and the J gene lost 8 bases, with 17 bases spanning the gap. This CDR3 contains 15 residues. Germline-derived CDR1 and CDR2 are SGHNT and YYREEE (reference sequence). The CDR3 DNA reads as TGTGCCAGCAGCTTGGGGGGCGCGGGACCAGAAACCCAGTACTTC. This gives the protein CASSLGGAGPETQYF.

CDR3 sequence (DNA): TGTGCCAGTAGTAAAGAAACGAGAACTGAAGCTTTCTTT. This sequence encodes CASSKETRTEAFF. This chain joins TRBV19 and TRBJ1-1; D is undetermined. V was pared by 4 bases and J by 5 bases, with 11 bases between. CDR1 LNHDA and CDR2 SQIVND come from the germline V gene (reference sequence). The CDR3 totals 13 residues.

In its sample, this clone was seen a few times. The V and J genes are TRBV4-1 and TRBJ2-7; 13 bases are a match to TRBD2. This CDR3 comprises 17 residues. V shed 1 base and J 3 bases; nucleotides not matched to a gene: 6. CDR1 and CDR2 from the germline V gene are MGHRA and YSYEKL. The CDR3 loop is CASSQGRGLAGSYEQYF. In DNA form, the CDR3 reads TGCGCCAGCAGCCAAGGCCGGGGACTAGCGGGGAGCTACGAGCAGTACTTC.

The chain uses TRBV28 and TRBJ1-6; TRBD1 might be the D (6 bases). CDR1 is MDHEN, CDR2 SYDVKM, per germline. With 7 bases removed from V and 8 bases from J, the gap between germline ends came to 12 bases. The CDR3 runs 13 residues. In DNA, the CDR3 is TGTGCCAGCATCGGACAGAAGTATTCACCCCTCCACTTT. It codes for CASIGQKYSPLHF.

This clone has a single count. V and J are TRBV2 and TRBJ1-2; D gene ambiguous. This CDR3 is 14 amino acids long. CDR1 is SNHLY, CDR2 FYNNEI, per germline. With 4 bases removed from V and 1 base from J, the gap between germline ends came to 10 bases. The CDR3 region has the DNA TGTGCCAGCAGTGTGGAACAGAATAACTATGGCTACACCTTC. Translation: CASSVEQNNYGYTF.

The chain employs TRBV12-3 or TRBV12-4 and TRBJ2-7; possibly TRBD2 for D (6 bases). V was pared by 2 bases and J by 9 bases, with 11 bases between. CDR3 length equals 12 residues. CDR3 DNA: TGTGCCAGCAGTTTAATAGGGACTGTGCAGTACTTC. It codes for CASSLIGTVQYF.

The J gene is TRBJ2-2, the V gene TRBV19, with D maybe TRBD2 (7 bases). This CDR3 comprises 16 residues. The V gene lost 5 bases and the J gene lost 4 bases, with 17 bases spanning the gap. CDR1 and CDR2 from the germline V gene are LNHDA and SQIVND (reference sequence). As DNA, the CDR3 is TGTGCCAGTAGTTCGCGAGGGGGGGATCGCACCGGGGAGCTGTTTTTT. Amino acid sequence: CASSSRGGDRTGELFF. Supplemented by reference TRBV19 and TRBJ2-2, the full variable domain reads DGGITQSPKYLFRKEGQNVTLSCEQNLNHDAMYWYRQDPGQGLRLIYYSQIVNDFQKGDIAEGYSVSREKKESFPLTVTSAQKNPTAFYLCASSSRGGDRTGELFFGEGSRLTVL.

The chain couples TRBV19 to TRBJ2-3; 13 nucleotides line up with TRBD2. The V and J ends lost 5 bases and 8 bases, in that order; junction bases with no gene match: 4. This CDR3 contains 14 residues. The germline CDR1 and CDR2 sequences are LNHDA and SQIVND (reference sequence). CDR3 sequence reads: CASSGGTSGTTQYF. The CDR3 region has the DNA TGTGCCAGTAGTGGGGGGACTAGCGGGACTACGCAGTATTTT.

This chain uses TRBV15 with TRBJ2-1, with D unresolved. The V gene's germline CDR1 is LNHNV and CDR2 YYDKDF (reference sequence). Between the trimmed V and J ends, which lost 0 bases and 0 bases, there was a span of 6 bases. The length of the CDR3 is 15 residues. The CDR3 protein is CATSRETNSYNEQFF. DNA for the CDR3: TGTGCCACCAGCAGAGAAACTAACTCCTACAATGAGCAGTTCTTC.

CDR3 DNA sequence: TGTGCCAGCAGCCAAGCGGGGTCAAACCAAGAGACCCAGTACTTC. This encodes CASSQAGSNQETQYF. J is TRBJ2-5 and V is TRBV3-1 (or the pseudogene TRBV3-2), with D maybe TRBD2 (5 bases). Germline CDR1 reads LGHDT; CDR2 reads YNNKEL (reference sequence). The CDR3 extends over 15 amino acids. V was clipped by 1 base and J by 0 bases, with 9 bases between them.

J is TRBJ2-5 and V is TRBV11-2; D possibly corresponds to TRBD2 (6 bases). V lost 4 bases, J lost 5 bases, and 14 bases lay in between. This CDR3 has 14 residues. The germline V gene encodes CDR1 SGHAT and CDR2 FQNNGV. CDR3: CASSSQPGVETQYF. In DNA, the CDR3 is TGTGCCAGCAGCTCACAACCGGGAGTGGAGACCCAGTACTTC.

The V call is TRBV4-3, the J call TRBJ2-1; D is unclear. V gave up 0 bases and J gave up 0 bases, with 9 bases separating them. CDR1 and CDR2 (germline): LGHNA, YSLEER. This CDR3 has 16 amino acids. CDR3 sequence reads: CASSQEGESSYNEQFF. The CDR3 DNA reads TGCGCCAGCAGCCAAGAGGGCGAGAGCTCCTACAATGAGCAGTTCTTC.

For the CDR3, the DNA is TGTGCCAGCAGCCAATTAACCGGGACAGGGGCTGTAAGAGAGACCCAGTACTTC. It is translated as CASSQLTGTGAVRETQYF. This rearrangement joins TRBV3-1 (or the pseudogene TRBV3-2) to TRBJ2-5, with 10 bases lining up with TRBD1. The CDR3 totals 18 residues. CDR1 is LGHDT, CDR2 YNNKEL, per germline (reference sequence). Trimming cost V 2 bases and J 4 bases; bases outside gene matches: 13.

The chain uses TRBV2 and TRBJ2-5, with TRBD2 matching over 11 bases. CDR3 length: 15 residues. The germline CDR1 and CDR2 sequences are SNHLY and FYNNEI. The V segment lost 6 bases and the J segment 5 bases; nucleotides outside the gene matches: 8. The CDR3 here is CASRVSGRAIETQYF. The DNA of the CDR3 is TGTGCCAGCAGGGTTAGCGGGAGGGCTATTGAGACCCAGTACTTC.

The rearrangement joins TRBV28 to TRBJ1-5, with 7 nucleotides matching TRBD1. V was pared by 4 bases and J by 5 bases, with 5 bases of the junction left unmatched. This CDR3 has 14 residues. The germline V gene encodes CDR1 MDHEN and CDR2 SYDVKM. The CDR3 sequence: CASSSTGEYQPQHF. In DNA form, the CDR3 reads TGTGCCAGCAGTTCAACAGGGGAGTATCAGCCCCAGCATTTT.

The rearrangement joins TRBV9 to TRBJ2-5; D is possibly TRBD1 (5 bases). Trimming removed 0 bases from V and 2 bases from J, with 11 bases in between. Per the germline V gene, CDR1 is SGDLS and CDR2 is YYNGEE. This CDR3 region has 15 residues. The CDR3 sequence is CASSVEGQGQETQYF. The CDR3 DNA reads TGTGCCAGCAGCGTAGAAGGGCAGGGACAAGAGACCCAGTACTTC.

The CDR3 sequence is CASSSTSAGNEKLFF. CDR3 nucleotide sequence: TGTGCCAGCAGTTCAACCTCGGCGGGTAATGAAAAACTGTTTTTT. The chain uses TRBV27 and TRBJ1-4, with no clear D. The CDR3 totals 15 residues. Germline CDR1 and CDR2: MNHEY and SMNVEV (reference sequence). The V and J ends lost 4 bases and 4 bases respectively, with 13 bases between them.

This chain uses TRBV28 with TRBJ2-2; D possibly corresponds to TRBD2 (6 bases). The CDR3 is made up of 17 amino acids. Trimming removed 4 bases from V and 6 bases from J, with 21 bases in between. Germline values: CDR1 MDHEN, CDR2 SYDVKM. CDR3 bases: TGTGCCAGCAGTTCCAGGTGGGACTTGGAGAGGTCCGGGGAGCTGTTTTTT. Translated: CASSSRWDLERSGELFF.

The V call is TRBV10-3, the J call TRBJ2-2; 11 nucleotides align to TRBD1. Germline-derived CDR1 and CDR2 are ENHRY and SYGVKD. The CDR3 runs 18 residues. V lost 5 bases, J lost 6 bases, and 14 bases stayed unmatched. The CDR3 DNA reads TGTGCCATCAGTAATCGCGGACAGGGGGCGAGGACTCCCGGGGAGCTGTTTTTT. Residues: CAISNRGQGARTPGELFF.

V gene TRBV27 combines with J gene TRBJ1-1; 8 bases are a match to TRBD1. Germline V CDR1 and CDR2: MNHEY, SMNVEV (reference sequence). The junction had 16 bases not matched to a gene; V was cut back by 3 bases and J by 13 bases. This CDR3 has 15 amino acids. The CDR3 sequence: CASSFRSGTGPSFFF. CDR3 nucleotide sequence: TGTGCCAGCAGTTTCAGGTCCGGGACAGGACCTAGTTTTTTCTTT.

This clone was seen only a few times. The chain is built from TRBV2 and TRBJ2-2; TRBD2 matches at 8 bases. Germline lookup yields CDR1 SNHLY and CDR2 FYNNEI. V lost 6 bases, J lost 0 bases, and 12 bases stayed unmatched. The CDR3 is made up of 18 amino acids. CDR3 protein: CASRGGAGEPTNTGELFF. The CDR3 DNA sequence: TGTGCCAGCAGAGGAGGAGCGGGGGAACCTACGAACACCGGGGAGCTGTTTTTT.

The chain links TRBV28 to TRBJ2-5; perhaps TRBD2 as D (5 bases). This CDR3 has 13 amino acids. CDR1 MDHEN and CDR2 SYDVKM come from the germline V gene. The V end lost 3 bases, the J end lost 3 bases, and 8 bases lay between the germline ends. DNA for the CDR3: TGTGCCAGCAGTTTTGCCGGGGAAGAGACCCAGTACTTC. Encoded protein: CASSFAGEETQYF.

The CDR3 sequence is CASSLLQGNTGELFF. CDR3 bases: TGTGCCAGCAGTTTACTACAGGGAAACACCGGGGAGCTGTTTTTT. V and J are TRBV28 and TRBJ2-2; D is possibly TRBD1 (6 bases). The germline V and J ends were trimmed by 2 bases and 2 bases, with 9 bases remaining between them. Germline CDR1 is MDHEN and CDR2 is SYDVKM. The CDR3 extends over 15 amino acids.

The gene calls are TRBV29-1 and TRBJ2-7, with TRBD2 matching 10 bases. Germline V gene lookup returns CDR1 SQVTM and CDR2 ANQGSEA. This CDR3 region has 13 residues. V lost 6 bases to trimming and J lost 6 bases; unmatched junction nucleotides: 8. CDR3: CSVVGVAGGEQYF. The CDR3 DNA reads as TGCAGCGTCGTTGGAGTAGCGGGAGGCGAGCAGTACTTC.